This T cell receptor (beta chain) was captured in a study of blood T cell repertoires in COVID-19. V lost 5 bases and J lost 4; bases outside the gene matches: 5. The V gene's germline CDR1 is MRHNA and CDR2 SNTAGT. The CDR3 runs 14 residues. The protocol was immunoSEQ multiplex PCR, while the TCRdb copy is restricted to in-frame clones and leaves out a portion. This table holds about half a million clones, roughly 89% found once. The TCR sequence derives from a man between 18 and 29 years old with COVID-19, enrolled during active disease. The sequencing sample was made of peripheral blood. V gene TRBV6-4 combines with J gene TRBJ1-2; 9 bases agree with TRBD1. The CDR3 nucleotides are TGTGCCAGCAGTAGGACAGGGGACCTCTATGGCTACACCTTC. It codes for CASSRTGDLYGYTF.